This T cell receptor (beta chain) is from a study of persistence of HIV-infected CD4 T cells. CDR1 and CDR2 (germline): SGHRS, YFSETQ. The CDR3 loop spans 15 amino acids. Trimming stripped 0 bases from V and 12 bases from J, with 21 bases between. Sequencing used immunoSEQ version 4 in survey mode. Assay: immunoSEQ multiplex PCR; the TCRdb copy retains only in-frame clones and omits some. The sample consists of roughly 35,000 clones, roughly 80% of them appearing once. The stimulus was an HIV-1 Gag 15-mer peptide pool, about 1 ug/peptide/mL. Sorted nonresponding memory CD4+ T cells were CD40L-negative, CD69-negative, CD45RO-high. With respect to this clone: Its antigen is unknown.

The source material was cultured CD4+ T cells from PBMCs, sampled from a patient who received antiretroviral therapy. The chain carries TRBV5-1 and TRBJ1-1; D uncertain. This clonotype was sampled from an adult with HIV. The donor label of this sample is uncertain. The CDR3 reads CASSLVAVSDVGTFF. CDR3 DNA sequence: TGCGCCAGCAGCTTGGTCGCGGTATCAGATGTGGGGACTTTCTTT.